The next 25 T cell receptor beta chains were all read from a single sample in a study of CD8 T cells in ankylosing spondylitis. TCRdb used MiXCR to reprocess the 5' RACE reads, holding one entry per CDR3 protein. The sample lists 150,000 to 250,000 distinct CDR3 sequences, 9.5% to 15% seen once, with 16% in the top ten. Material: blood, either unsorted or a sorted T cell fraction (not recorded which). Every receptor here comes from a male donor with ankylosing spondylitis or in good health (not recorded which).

CDR3 coding DNA: TGCGCCAGCAGTGAGTCGTTCGCTAGCGGGAGTCTGTACAATGAGCAGTTCTTC. This translates into CASSESFASGSLYNEQFF. The V and J genes are TRBV10-1 and TRBJ2-1; 10 bases agree with TRBD2. The germline gives CDR1 WNHNN, CDR2 SYGVQD (reference sequence). The CDR3 extends over 18 amino acids. V lost 0 bases, J lost 4 bases, and 9 bases stayed unmatched.

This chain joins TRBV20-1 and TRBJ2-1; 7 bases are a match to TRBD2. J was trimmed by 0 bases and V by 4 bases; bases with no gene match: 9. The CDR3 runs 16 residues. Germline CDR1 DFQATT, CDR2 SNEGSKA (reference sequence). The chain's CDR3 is CSAILREGPSYNEQFF. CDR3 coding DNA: TGCAGTGCTATCCTAAGGGAGGGTCCCTCCTACAATGAGCAGTTCTTC.

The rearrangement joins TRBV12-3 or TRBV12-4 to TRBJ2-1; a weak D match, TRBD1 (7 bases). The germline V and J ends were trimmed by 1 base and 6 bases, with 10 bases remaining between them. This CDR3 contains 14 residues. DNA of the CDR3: TGTGCCAGCAGTTTAGGCGGGACAGTCAATGAGCAGTTCTTC. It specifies CASSLGGTVNEQFF.

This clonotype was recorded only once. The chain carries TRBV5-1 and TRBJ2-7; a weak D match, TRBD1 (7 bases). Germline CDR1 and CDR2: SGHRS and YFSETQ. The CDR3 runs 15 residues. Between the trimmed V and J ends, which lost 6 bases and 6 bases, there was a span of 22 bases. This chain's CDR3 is CASMATGTSLAEQYF. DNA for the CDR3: TGCGCCAGCATGGCGACAGGGACTTCCCTGGCCGAGCAGTACTTC.

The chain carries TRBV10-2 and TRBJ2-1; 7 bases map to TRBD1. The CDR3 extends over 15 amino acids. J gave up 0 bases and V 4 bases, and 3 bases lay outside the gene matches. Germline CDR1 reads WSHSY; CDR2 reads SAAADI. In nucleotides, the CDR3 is TGCGCCAGCAGTGGAGGGACAGACTCCTACAATGAGCAGTTCTTC. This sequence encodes CASSGGTDSYNEQFF.

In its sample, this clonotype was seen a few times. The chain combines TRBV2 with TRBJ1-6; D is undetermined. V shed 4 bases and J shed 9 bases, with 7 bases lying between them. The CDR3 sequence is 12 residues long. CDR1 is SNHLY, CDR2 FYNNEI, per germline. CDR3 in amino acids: CASSGVSSPLHF. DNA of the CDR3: TGTGCCAGCAGTGGGGTGTCTTCACCCCTCCACTTT.

The CDR3 nucleotides read TGTGCCAGCAGTGATGAAGCAGGGGCGGATACGCAGTATTTT. Its translation is CASSDEAGADTQYF. The chain combines TRBV2 with TRBJ2-3, with D perhaps matching TRBD1 (6 bases). Germline V gene lookup returns CDR1 SNHLY and CDR2 FYNNEI. V was trimmed by 3 bases and J by 6 bases, leaving 13 bases between them. The CDR3 has 14 residues.

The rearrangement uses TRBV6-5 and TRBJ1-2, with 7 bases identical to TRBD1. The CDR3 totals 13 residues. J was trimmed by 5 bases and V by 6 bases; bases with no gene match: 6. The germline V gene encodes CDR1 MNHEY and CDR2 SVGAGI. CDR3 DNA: TGTGCCAGCAGACTCGGACAGGAGTATGGCTACACCTTC. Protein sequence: CASRLGQEYGYTF.

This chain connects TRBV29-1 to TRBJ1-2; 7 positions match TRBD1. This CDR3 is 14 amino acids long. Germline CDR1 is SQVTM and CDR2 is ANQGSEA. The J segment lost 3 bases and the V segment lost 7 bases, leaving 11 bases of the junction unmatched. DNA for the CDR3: TGCAGCGCACATCTGCCAGGGACAGACTATGGCTACACCTTC. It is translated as CSAHLPGTDYGYTF.

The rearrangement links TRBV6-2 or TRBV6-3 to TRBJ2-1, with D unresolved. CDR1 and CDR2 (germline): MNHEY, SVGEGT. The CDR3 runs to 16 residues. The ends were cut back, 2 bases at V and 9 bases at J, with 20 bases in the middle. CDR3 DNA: TGTGCCAGCAGTTACCCCAGAGGCACCTTGGACGGTGAGCAGTTCTTC. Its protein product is CASSYPRGTLDGEQFF.

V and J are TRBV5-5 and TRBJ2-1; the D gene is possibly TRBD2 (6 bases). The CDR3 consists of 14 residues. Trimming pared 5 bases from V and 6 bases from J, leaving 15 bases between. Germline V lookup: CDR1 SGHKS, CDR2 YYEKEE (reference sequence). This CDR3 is CASRRPGLPNEQFF. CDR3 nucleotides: TGTGCCAGCAGGAGGCCGGGACTTCCCAATGAGCAGTTCTTC.

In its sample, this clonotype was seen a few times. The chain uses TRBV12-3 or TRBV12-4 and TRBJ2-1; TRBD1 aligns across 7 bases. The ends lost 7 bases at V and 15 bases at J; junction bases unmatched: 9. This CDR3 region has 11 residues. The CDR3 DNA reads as TGTGCCAGCACTCAGACAGGGCCGCGGTTCTTC. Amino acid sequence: CASTQTGPRFF.

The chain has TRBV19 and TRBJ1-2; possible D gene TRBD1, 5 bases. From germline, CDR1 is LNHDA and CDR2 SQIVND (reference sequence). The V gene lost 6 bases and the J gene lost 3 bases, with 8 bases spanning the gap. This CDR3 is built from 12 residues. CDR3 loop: CASSGGDYGYTF. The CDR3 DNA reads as TGTGCCAGTAGCGGAGGGGACTATGGCTACACCTTC.

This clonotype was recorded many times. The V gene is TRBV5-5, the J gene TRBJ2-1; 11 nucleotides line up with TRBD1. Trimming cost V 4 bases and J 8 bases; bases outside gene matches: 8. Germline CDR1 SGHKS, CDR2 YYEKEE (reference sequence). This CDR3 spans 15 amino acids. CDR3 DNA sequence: TGTGCCAGCAGCCCCGGGGACAGGGGGGGGGATGAGCAGTTCTTC. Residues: CASSPGDRGGDEQFF.

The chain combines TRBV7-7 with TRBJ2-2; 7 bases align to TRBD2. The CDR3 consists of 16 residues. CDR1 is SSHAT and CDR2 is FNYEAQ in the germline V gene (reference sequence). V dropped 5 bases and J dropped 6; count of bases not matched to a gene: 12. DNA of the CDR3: TGTGCCAGCAGCCAGACAGCGGGGCGGGTGTCCGGGGAGCTGTTTTTT. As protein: CASSQTAGRVSGELFF.

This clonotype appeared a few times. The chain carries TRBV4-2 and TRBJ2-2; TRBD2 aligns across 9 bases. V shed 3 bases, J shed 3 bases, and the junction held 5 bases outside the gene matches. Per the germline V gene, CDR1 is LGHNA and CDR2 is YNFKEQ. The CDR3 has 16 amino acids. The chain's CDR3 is CASSHLSGGDTGELFF. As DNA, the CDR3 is TGTGCCAGCAGCCACCTTAGCGGGGGTGACACCGGGGAGCTGTTTTTT.

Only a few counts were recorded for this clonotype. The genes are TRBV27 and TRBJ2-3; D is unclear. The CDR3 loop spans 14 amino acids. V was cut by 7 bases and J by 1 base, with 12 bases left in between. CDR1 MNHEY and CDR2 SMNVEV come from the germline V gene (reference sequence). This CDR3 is CASTKGEGTDTQYF. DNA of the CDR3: TGTGCCAGCACAAAGGGCGAAGGCACAGATACGCAGTATTTT.

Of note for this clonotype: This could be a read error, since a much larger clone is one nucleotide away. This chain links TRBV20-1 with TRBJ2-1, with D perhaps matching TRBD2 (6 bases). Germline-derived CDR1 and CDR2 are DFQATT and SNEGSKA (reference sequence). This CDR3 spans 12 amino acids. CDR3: CSAQDWGREQCF. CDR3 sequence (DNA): TGCAGTGCCCAGGACTGGGGTCGGGAGCAGTGCTTC.

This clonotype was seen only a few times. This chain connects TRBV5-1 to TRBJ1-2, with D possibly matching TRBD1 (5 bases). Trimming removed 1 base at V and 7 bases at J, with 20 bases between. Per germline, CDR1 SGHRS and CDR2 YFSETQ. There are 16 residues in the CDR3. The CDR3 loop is CASSLTRFKGLTGYTF. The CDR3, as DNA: TGCGCCAGCAGCTTGACAAGATTCAAGGGGCTAACTGGCTACACCTTC.

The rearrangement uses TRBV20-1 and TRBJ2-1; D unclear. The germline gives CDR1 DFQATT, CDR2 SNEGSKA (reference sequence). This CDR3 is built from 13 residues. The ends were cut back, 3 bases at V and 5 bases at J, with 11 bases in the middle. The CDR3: CSARGGSDNEQFF. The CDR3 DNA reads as TGCAGTGCTAGGGGTGGGTCAGACAATGAGCAGTTCTTC.

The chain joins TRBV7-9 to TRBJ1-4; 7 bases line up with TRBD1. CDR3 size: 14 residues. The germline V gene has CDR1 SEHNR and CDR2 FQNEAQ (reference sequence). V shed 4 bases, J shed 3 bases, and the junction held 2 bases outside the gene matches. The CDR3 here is CASSSTGANEKLFF. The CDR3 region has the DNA TGTGCCAGCAGCTCCACAGGGGCTAATGAAAAACTGTTTTTT.

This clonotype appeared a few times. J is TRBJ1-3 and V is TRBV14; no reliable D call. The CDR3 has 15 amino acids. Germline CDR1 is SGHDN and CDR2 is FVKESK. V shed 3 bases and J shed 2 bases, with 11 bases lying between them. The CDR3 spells CASSQFHLPGNTIYF. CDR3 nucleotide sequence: TGTGCCAGCAGCCAGTTTCACCTCCCTGGAAACACCATATATTTT.

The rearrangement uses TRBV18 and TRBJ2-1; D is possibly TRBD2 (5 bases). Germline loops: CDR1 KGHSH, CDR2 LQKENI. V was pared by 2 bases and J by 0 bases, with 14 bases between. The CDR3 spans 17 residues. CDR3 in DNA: TGTGCCAGCTCACCAGTTGGCGGGTGGGGCTCCTACAATGAGCAGTTCTTC. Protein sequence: CASSPVGGWGSYNEQFF.

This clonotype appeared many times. Here the CDR3 reads CASSSQGALEPQHF. For the CDR3, the DNA is TGTGCCAGCAGCTCACAGGGGGCCCTAGAGCCCCAGCATTTT. The V gene is TRBV7-9, the J gene TRBJ1-5; the match to TRBD1 covers 9 bases. The germline V gene has CDR1 SEHNR and CDR2 FQNEAQ (reference sequence). With 4 bases clipped from V and 8 bases from J, the junction kept 6 bases outside the gene matches. CDR3 length equals 14 residues.

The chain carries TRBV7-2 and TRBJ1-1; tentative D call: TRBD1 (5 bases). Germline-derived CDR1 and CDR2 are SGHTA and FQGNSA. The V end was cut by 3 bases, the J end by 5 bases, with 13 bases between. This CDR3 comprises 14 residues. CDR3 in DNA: TGTGCCAGCAGCTTCTTTCCTGGGGCGACTGAAGCTTTCTTT. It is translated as CASSFFPGATEAFF.